The clone carrying this T cell receptor beta chain was counted between two and nine times. Its matching antigen is unknown. The sample belongs to a study of cytotoxic CD8 clonotypes in ibrutinib-treated CLL. Study summary: The group held 11 to 12 relapsed/refractory and about 15 treatment-naive patients, with 17 to 18 IGHV unmutated. Once patients had received a median around 12 months of treatment, range 6 to 36, response samples were obtained. General study points: Contraction or stability on treatment characterized the public clonotypes, which were uncommon.

The V gene lost 1 base and the J gene lost 10 bases, with 5 bases spanning the gap. This CDR3 has 12 amino acids. Germline assignment: CDR1 LGHNA and CDR2 YNFKEQ. With sequencing, the targeted depth ranged from 1 in 200,000 to 1 in 1 million T cells. TCRdb's table, derived via immunoSEQ multiplex PCR, lists solely in-frame clones and lacks some. Of about 68,000 clones in the sample, 80% are singletons; the top ten hold roughly 7.5%. The chain has TRBV4-2 and TRBJ1-6; D unclear. This clonotype was sampled from a human donor with chronic lymphocytic leukemia. The input for sequencing was PBMCs, taken at disease progression, from a patient treated with ibrutinib. For the CDR3, the DNA is TGTGCCAGCAGCCAAGGGTCGTCACCCCTCCACTTT. This gives the protein CASSQGSSPLHF.